This T cell receptor beta chain was retrieved from a study of control samples from healthy donors and cancer patients. Germline V gives CDR1 LNHDA, CDR2 SQIVND (reference sequence). Trimming removed 7 bases from V and 1 base from J, with 2 bases in between. The CDR3 contains 11 residues. Using immunoSEQ multiplex PCR, the repertoire was profiled, and TCRdb retains in-frame clones only, with some absent. The sample has a few hundred thousand clones, around nine tenths seen once. The TCR comes from a man in his forties or fifties with head and neck cancer. Material: PBMCs. The rearrangement links TRBV19 to TRBJ1-3; D is unclear. For the CDR3, the DNA is TGTGCCAGTATTTCTGGAAACACCATATATTTT. It encodes CASISGNTIYF. Filled out from reference TRBV19 and TRBJ1-3, the complete variable domain reads DGGITQSPKYLFRKEGQNVTLSCEQNLNHDAMYWYRQDPGQGLRLIYYSQIVNDFQKGDIAEGYSVSREKKESFPLTVTSAQKNPTAFYLCASISGNTIYFGEGSWLTVV.